This section outlines one TCR beta chain sequence together with its context. Which antigen it targets is not known. The record has no base qualities; no much larger clone is one base away. All of the isolated RNA was reverse transcribed with the High Capacity cDNA Reverse Transcription Kit, so expressed TCRB transcripts were sequenced. Deep immunoSEQ sequencing was applied to naive, central memory and regulatory T cell samples, giving an average of roughly 3.5 million total reads per sample. Sorted cells were lysed in RLT buffer, and RNA was extracted using DNase-treated RNeasy Micro or Mini kits according to cell number. Each cell subset was processed on its own to prevent cross-contamination, while patient and healthy donor samples were processed together. The immunoSEQ multiplex PCR was used to amplify TCRB sequences from cDNA, yielding 87-bp fragments that span the CDR3 region. Sequencing of the amplicons was performed on the Illumina HiSeq platform. The original pipeline was this. PCR bias was computationally corrected using synthetic template baselines, reads within Hamming distance 2 were collapsed, and singletons that could not be merged were discarded. Reads were aligned to IMGT to assign V, D and J genes, CDR3 length, and insertions or deletions at six rearrangement sites. Clonotype counts were normalized to sorted cell number within each subset before computing true diversity and Gini coefficients with the tcR R package. Repertoire sharing was quantified using the overlap coefficient calculated on TCRB nucleotide sequences. As a proxy for the pre-selection repertoire, out-of-frame TCRB sequences from naive cells were analyzed. The immuneACCESS repertoire file appears here via TCRdb, limited to in-frame rearrangements. These files lack a portion of the clones; in checked studies, under half of the deficit traces to unresolved V genes, and the cause of the others is not known. D and trimming were read from the DNA, whereas the V and J calls and clone size are those reported in that table. For this sample the table gives 970,000 or so clones, of which about a sixth were detected only once. The biggest ten clones account for 0.023% of the sample.

These data are taken from a study of beta chain features in type 1 diabetes (dated by TCRdb to the late 2010s). For the wider study: Patients and healthy donors did not differ in mean age, gender distribution, total cell number or subset yield. In the study, recently diagnosed type 1 diabetes patients and matched healthy donors were compared on the TCRB repertoires of their sorted circulating CD4+ T cell subsets. Across all samples, some 100,000,000 sorted cells were examined, and cell number per subset correlated strongly with RNA yield. Whereas all 30 or so donors provided naive and central memory subsets, regulatory and stem cell-like memory subsets were isolated from just 8 patients and about 8 healthy donors. Here is what the overall study found, with its caveats: Naive, central memory and regulatory TCRB repertoires appeared to be more alike among patients than among healthy donors. Patients with type 1 diabetes made fewer insertions and deleted more nucleotides at VDJ recombination sites, implying thymic rearrangement abnormalities. Because the HLA sub-analyses included only small numbers of individuals, any influence of HLA type on TCRB rearrangement was left unresolved. Because cDNA rather than genomic DNA was sequenced, highly expressing activated cells could have been over-represented, although no difference in activation and CD3 levels was found between groups. In all four CD4+ subsets, TCRB CDR3 length was moderately but significantly shorter in type 1 diabetes patients. Shorter templates might be favored by PCR, yet because patient and control samples were amplified and corrected together, any such skew would affect both groups equally.

From each donor, a single peripheral blood sample of 100 to 150 mL on average was drawn into heparinised tubes. Using a panel that included CD45RO, CCR7, CD25, CD127, CD95 and CD27, naive, central memory, regulatory and stem cell-like memory CD4+ T cells were sorted on a BD FACSAria II. All sorted populations exceeded 95% purity. PBMCs were separated immediately by Lymphoprep density gradient centrifugation and were stained directly, without being cultured. Samples were stained and sorted in pairs, with one healthy donor and one patient per experiment, so that batch effects were minimized. Via the germline V gene (reference sequence), CDR1 is LNHDA and CDR2 SQIVND. The trim is 3 bases for V and 2 bases for J, with a gap of 8 bases between the germline ends. The CDR3 runs 13 amino acids, cysteine and phenylalanine included. Kept here is only the CDR3 DNA, which spans 39 bases and is read in frame from base 1.

The TCR originated in a woman in her late teens or twenties in good health. The sequence links TRBV19 to TRBJ2-7; TRBD1 might be the D gene, on 5 matching bases. The sequencing sample was made of naive CD4+ T cells from blood. The sample's cell subset or site label, in plain terms: true naive CD4+ T cells. The nucleotide sequence is TGTGCCAGTAGTATGGTAGGGGCCTACGAGCAGTACTTC. Translated, it gives CASSMVGAYEQYF.